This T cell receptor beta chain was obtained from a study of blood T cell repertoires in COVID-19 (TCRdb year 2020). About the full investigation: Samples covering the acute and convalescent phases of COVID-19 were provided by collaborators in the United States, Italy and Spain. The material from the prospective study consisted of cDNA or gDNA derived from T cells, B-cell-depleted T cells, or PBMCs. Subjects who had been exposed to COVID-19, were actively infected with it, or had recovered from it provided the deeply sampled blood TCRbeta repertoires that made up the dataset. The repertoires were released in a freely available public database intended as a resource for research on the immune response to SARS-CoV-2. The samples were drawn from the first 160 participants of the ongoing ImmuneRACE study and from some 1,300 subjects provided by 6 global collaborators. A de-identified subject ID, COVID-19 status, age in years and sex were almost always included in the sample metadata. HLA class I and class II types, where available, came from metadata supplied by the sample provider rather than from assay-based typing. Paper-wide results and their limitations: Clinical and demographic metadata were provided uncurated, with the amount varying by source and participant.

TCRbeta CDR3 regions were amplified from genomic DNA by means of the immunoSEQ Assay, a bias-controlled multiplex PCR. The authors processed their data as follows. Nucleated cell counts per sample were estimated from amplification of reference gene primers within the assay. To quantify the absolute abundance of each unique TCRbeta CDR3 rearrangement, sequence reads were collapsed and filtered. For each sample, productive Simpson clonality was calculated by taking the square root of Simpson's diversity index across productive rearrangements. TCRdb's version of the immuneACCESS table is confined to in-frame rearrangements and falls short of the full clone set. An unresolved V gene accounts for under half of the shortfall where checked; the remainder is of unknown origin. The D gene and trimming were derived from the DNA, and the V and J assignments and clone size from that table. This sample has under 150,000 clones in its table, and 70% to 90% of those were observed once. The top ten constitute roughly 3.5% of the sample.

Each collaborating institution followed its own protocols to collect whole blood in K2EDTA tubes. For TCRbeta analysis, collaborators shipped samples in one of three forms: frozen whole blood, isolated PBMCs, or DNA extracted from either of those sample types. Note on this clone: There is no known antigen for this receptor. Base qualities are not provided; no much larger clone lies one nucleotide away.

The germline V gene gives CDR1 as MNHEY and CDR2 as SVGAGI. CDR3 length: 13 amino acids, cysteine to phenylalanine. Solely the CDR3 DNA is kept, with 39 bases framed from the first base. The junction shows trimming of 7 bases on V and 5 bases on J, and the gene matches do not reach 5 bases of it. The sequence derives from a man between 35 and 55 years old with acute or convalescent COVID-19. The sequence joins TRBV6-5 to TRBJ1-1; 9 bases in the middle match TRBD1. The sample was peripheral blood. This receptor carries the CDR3 CASKGTGRTEAFF. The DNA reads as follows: TGTGCCAGCAAGGGGACAGGGAGGACTGAAGCTTTCTTT.